Following are 5 T cell receptor beta chains from one sample sequenced in a study of metastatic and nonmetastatic thyroid tumors. Each patient came to thyroid surgery without any prior treatment (of any kind). From the PCR reads, TCRdb re-called clones with MiXCR. The data show tens of thousands of clones, 10% to 15% seen once. Sequencing was carried out using blood. These receptors were obtained from a female donor with papillary thyroid cancer or a benign thyroid nodule (not recorded which). Some clones in this sample may be carry-over from other donors' samples.

This clone is categorized as medium-sized. This chain uses TRBV20-1 with TRBJ1-2; no clear D gene. There are 13 residues in the CDR3. Trimming left V 5 bases short and J 4 bases short, with 14 bases between. CDR1 is DFQATT, CDR2 SNEGSKA, per germline (reference sequence). The CDR3 DNA reads as TGCAGTGCTCGGTACAGCGTTTTCTATGGCTACACCTTC. Its protein product is CSARYSVFYGYTF.

The J gene is TRBJ2-6, the V gene TRBV19, with TRBD1 matching over 8 bases. V shed 7 bases and J 0 bases; nucleotides not matched to a gene: 8. The CDR3 extends over 17 amino acids. CDR1 is LNHDA and CDR2 is SQIVND in the germline V gene (reference sequence). The CDR3 DNA sequence: TGTGCCAGTACCCCGGACAGGGTTAGCTCTGGGGCCAACGTCCTGACTTTC. Residues: CASTPDRVSSGANVLTF. Full variable domain (missing parts from reference TRBV19 and TRBJ2-6): DGGITQSPKYLFRKEGQNVTLSCEQNLNHDAMYWYRQDPGQGLRLIYYSQIVNDFQKGDIAEGYSVSREKKESFPLTVTSAQKNPTAFYLCASTPDRVSSGANVLTFGAGSRLTVL.

This clone has ten or more counts. CDR3: CAIRGTTSSYNEQFF. For the CDR3, the DNA is TGTGCCATCAGGGGCACGACGAGCTCCTACAATGAGCAGTTCTTC. This chain joins TRBV10-3 and TRBJ2-1; D gene ambiguous. The CDR3 totals 15 residues. Germline V gives CDR1 ENHRY, CDR2 SYGVKD. Trimming took off 6 bases at V and 0 bases at J, with 12 bases between the two ends.

In its sample, this clone was seen a few times. One end of the junction varies from germline; a read error may be responsible. This chain uses TRBV7-4 with TRBJ2-1; D may be TRBD1 or TRBD2 (7 bases each). The CDR3 covers 15 residues. The germline CDR1 and CDR2 sequences are SGHVT and SQSDAQ. The CDR3 loop is CANSLGGDSNNEQFF. CDR3 DNA: TGTGCCAACAGCTTAGGGGGGGACAGCAACAATGAGCAGTTCTTC.

This clone was seen many times. The chain has TRBV5-4 and TRBJ2-1; 11 nucleotides align to TRBD2. The length of the CDR3 is 15 residues. V gave up 1 base and J gave up 6 bases; unmatched junction bases: 3. Germline V gene data show CDR1 as SGHNT and CDR2 as YYREEE (reference sequence). Written as DNA, the CDR3 is TGTGCCAGCAGCTTGAGTCTAGCGGGGGGCAATGAGCAGTTCTTC. It encodes CASSLSLAGGNEQFF.